This T cell receptor beta chain was documented in a study of T cells in Graves' hyperthyroidism and ophthalmopathy. This clonotype was counted many times. Regions amplified from RNA transcripts were the TCR beta CDR3 regions. First-round RT-PCR of the TCR CDR3 relied on the HTBI primer set. TCRdb itself ran the multiplex PCR reads through MiXCR, one entry per CDR3 protein. The profile shows around 540,000 distinct CDR3 sequences, roughly a sixth of them singletons. Out of 10 ml of fresh peripheral blood came the PBMCs. V gave up 5 bases and J gave up 7 bases; unmatched junction bases: 10. There are 15 residues in the CDR3. Germline V CDR1 and CDR2: DFQATT, SNEGSKA (reference sequence).

The chain joins TRBV20-1 to TRBJ1-6; 8 positions match TRBD1. This TCR came from a woman in her twenties or thirties with Graves' ophthalmopathy. Sequenced sample: blood. CDR3 sequence: CSAGGSGGVNSPLHF. CDR3 nucleotides: TGCAGTGCTGGGGGATCAGGGGGCGTAAATTCACCCCTCCACTTT.